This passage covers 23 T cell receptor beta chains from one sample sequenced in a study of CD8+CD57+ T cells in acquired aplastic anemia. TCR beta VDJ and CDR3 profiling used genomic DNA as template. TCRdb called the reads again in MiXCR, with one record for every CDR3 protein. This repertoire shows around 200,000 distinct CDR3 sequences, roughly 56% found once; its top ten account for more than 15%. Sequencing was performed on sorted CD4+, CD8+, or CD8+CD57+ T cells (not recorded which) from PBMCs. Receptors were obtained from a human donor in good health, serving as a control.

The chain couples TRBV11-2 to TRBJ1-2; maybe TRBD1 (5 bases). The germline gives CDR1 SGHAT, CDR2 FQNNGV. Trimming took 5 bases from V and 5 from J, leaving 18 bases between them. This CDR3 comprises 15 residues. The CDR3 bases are TGTGCCAGCAGCCACTACCGGGACGGATTATATGGCTACACCTTC. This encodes CASSHYRDGLYGYTF.

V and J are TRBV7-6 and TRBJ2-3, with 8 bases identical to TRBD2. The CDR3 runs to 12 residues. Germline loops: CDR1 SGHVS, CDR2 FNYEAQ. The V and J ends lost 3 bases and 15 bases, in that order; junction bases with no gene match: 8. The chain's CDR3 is CASSFDGGAVYF. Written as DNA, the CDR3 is TGTGCCAGCAGCTTTGACGGGGGGGCTGTATATTTT.

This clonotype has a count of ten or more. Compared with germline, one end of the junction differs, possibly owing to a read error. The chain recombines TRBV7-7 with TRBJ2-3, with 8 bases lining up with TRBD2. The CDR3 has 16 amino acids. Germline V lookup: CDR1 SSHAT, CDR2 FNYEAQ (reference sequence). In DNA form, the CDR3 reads TGTGCTAGCAGCTTACGGAGCGGGGGAGCCACAGATACGCAGTATTTT. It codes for CASSLRSGGATDTQYF.

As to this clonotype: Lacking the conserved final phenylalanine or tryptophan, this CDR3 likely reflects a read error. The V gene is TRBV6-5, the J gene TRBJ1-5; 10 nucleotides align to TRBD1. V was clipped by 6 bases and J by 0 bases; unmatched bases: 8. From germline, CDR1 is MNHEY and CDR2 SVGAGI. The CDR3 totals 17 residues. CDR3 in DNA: TGTGCCAGCAGGAAGGACAGGGGGAAGGGTAGCAATCAGCCCCAGCATCTT. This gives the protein CASRKDRGKGSNQPQHL.

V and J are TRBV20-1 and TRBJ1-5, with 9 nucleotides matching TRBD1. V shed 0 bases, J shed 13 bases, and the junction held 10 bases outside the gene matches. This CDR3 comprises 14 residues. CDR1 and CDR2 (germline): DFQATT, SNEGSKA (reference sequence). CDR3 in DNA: TGCAGTGCTAGAGATCTTCGGACAGGGGCGGATCAGCATTTT. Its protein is CSARDLRTGADQHF.

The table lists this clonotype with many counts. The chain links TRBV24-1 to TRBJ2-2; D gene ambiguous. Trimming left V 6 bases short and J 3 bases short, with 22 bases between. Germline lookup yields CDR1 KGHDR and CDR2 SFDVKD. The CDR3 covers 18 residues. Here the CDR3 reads CATSPPQSPDTDTGELFF. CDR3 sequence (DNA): TGTGCCACCAGTCCACCCCAGAGCCCTGACACTGACACCGGGGAGCTGTTTTTT.

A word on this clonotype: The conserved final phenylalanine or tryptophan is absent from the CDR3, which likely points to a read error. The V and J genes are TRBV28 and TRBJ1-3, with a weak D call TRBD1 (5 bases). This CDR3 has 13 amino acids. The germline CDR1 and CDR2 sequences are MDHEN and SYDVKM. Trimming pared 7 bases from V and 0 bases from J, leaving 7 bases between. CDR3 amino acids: CASTRASGNTIYL. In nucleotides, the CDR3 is TGTGCCAGCACCAGGGCCTCTGGAAACACCATATATCTT.

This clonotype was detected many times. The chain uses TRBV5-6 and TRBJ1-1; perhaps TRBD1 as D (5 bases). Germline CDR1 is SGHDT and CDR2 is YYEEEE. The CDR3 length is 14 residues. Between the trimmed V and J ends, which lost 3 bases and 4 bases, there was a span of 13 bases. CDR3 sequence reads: CASSSAGGPTEAFF. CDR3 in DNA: TGTGCCAGCAGCTCCGCGGGGGGACCCACTGAAGCTTTCTTT.

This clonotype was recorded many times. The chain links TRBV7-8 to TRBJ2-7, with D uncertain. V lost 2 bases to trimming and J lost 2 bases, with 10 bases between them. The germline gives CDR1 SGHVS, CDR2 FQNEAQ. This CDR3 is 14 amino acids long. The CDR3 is CASSLNPATYEQYF. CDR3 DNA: TGTGCCAGCAGCTTAAATCCAGCTACCTACGAGCAGTACTTC.

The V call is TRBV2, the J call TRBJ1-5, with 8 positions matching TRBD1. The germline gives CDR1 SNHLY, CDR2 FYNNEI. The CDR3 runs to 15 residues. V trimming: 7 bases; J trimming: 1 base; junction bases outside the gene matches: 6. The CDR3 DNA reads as TGTGCCAGCAAATCAGGGACAGGCAGCAATCAGCCCCAGCATTTT. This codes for CASKSGTGSNQPQHF.

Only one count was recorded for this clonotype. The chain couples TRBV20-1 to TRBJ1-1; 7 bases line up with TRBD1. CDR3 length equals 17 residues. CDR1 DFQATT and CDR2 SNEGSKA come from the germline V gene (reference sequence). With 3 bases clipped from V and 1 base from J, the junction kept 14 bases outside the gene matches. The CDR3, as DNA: TGCAGTGCTAGTGGGGTAGACAGGGATGTGGAGAACACTGAAGCTTTCTTT. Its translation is CSASGVDRDVENTEAFF.

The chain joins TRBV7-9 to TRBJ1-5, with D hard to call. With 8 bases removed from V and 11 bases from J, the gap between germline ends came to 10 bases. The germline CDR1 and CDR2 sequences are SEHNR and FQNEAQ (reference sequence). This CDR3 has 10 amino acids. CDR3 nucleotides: TGTGCCAGCGGCTCGGGGACCCAGCATTTT. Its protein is CASGSGTQHF.

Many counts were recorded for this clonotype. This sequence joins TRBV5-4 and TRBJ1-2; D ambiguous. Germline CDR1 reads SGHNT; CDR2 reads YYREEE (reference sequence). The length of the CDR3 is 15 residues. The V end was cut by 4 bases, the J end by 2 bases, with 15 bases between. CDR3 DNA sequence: TGTGCCAGCAGCCCCAAAGGCATAAACAACTATGGCTACACCTTC. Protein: CASSPKGINNYGYTF.

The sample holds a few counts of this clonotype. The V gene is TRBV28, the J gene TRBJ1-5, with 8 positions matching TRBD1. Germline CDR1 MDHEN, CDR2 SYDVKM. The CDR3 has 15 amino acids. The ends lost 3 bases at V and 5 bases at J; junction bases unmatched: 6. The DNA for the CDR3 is TGTGCCAGCAGTTTGGACAGGGCCGGTGATCAGCCCCAGCATTTT. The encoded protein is CASSLDRAGDQPQHF.

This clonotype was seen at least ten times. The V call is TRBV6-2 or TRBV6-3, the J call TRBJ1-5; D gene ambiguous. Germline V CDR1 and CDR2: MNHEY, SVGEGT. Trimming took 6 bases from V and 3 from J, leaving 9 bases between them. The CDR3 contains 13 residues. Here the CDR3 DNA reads TGTGCCAGCAGGAGTAGGGACAATCAGCCCCAGCATTTT. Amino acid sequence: CASRSRDNQPQHF.

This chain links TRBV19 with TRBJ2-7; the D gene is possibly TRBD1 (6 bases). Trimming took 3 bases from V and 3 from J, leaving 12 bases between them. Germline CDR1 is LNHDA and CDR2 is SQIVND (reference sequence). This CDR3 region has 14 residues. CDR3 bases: TGTGCCAGTAGTATTACTGGGACATTCTACGAGCAGTACTTC. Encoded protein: CASSITGTFYEQYF.

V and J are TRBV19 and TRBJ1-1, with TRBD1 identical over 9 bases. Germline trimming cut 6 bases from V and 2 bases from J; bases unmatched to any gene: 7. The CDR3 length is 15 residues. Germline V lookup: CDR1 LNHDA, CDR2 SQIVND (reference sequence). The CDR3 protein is CASSWGQGVNTEAFF. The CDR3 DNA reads TGTGCCAGTAGCTGGGGACAGGGTGTAAACACTGAAGCTTTCTTT.

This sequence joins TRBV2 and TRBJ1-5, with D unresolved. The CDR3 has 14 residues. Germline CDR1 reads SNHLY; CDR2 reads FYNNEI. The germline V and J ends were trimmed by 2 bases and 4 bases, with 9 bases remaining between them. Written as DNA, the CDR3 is TGTGCCAGCAGTGAATCGACCGCTAATCAGCCCCAGCATTTT. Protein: CASSESTANQPQHF.

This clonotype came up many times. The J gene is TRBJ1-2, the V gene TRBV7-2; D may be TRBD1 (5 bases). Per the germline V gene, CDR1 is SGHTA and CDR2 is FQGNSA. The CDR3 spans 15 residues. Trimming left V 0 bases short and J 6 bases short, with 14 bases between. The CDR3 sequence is CASSLAEGPRDGYTF. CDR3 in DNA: TGTGCCAGCAGCTTAGCGGAAGGGCCCAGGGATGGCTACACCTTC.

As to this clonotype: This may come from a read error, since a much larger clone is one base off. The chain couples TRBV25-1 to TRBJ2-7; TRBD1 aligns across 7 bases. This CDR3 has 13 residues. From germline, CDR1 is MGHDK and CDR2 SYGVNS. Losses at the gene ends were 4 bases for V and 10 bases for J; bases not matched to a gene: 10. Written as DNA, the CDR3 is TGTGCCAGCAGTGCGACAGGGTCGGCGGCCCAGTACTTC. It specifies CASSATGSAAQYF.

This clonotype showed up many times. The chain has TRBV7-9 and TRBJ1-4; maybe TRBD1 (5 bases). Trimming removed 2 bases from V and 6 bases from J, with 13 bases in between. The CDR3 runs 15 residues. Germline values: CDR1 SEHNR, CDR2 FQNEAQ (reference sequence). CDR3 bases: TGTGCCAGCAGCTTACCGCGAGGGGAGGATGAAAAACTGTTTTTT. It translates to CASSLPRGEDEKLFF. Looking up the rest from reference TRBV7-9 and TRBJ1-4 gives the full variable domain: DTGVSQNPRHKITKRGQNVTFRCDPISEHNRLYWYRQTLGQGPEFLTYFQNEAQLEKSRLLSDRFSAERPKGSFSTLEIQRTEQGDSAMYLCASSLPRGEDEKLFFGSGTQLSVL.

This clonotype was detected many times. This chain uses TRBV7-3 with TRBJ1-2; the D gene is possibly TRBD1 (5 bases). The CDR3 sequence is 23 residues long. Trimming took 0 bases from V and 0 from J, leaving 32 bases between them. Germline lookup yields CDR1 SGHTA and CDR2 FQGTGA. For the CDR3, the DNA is TGTGCCAGCAGCTTAACTAGTAGAGTCCCGGGACTCCTACCCTCACGATCTAACTATGGCTACACCTTC. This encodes CASSLTSRVPGLLPSRSNYGYTF.

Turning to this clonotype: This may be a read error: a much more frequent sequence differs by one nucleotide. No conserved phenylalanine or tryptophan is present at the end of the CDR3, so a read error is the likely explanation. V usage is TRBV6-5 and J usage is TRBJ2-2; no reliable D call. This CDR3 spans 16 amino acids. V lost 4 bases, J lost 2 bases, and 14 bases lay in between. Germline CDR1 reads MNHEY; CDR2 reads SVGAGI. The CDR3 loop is CASSSIGNKNTGELFS. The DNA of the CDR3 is TGTGCCAGCAGTTCGATAGGGAACAAAAACACCGGGGAGCTGTTTTCT.